This T cell receptor beta chain was recorded in a study of cytomegalovirus exposure and HLA in healthy donors. Primers for the PCR totalled 60 Vbeta and 13 Jbeta. Assay used: immunoSEQ multiplex PCR; TCRdb lists only in-frame clones, some missing. The table lists 150,000 to 200,000 clones, over 60% of them singletons. Germline values: CDR1 SGDLS, CDR2 YYNGEE. The ends lost 3 bases at V and 2 bases at J; junction bases unmatched: 7. There are 16 residues in the CDR3. Study-wide results and limits: When analyzed later, a missense DCLRE1C variant was found to be linked to TCR beta V- and J-gene trimming.

With respect to this clone: What it recognizes is unknown.

This receptor was taken from a woman between 45 and 65 years old in good health and CMV-seronegative. V is TRBV9 and J is TRBJ1-3; TRBD1 aligns across 8 bases. What was sequenced was PBMCs. CDR3 loop: CASSAPGGLTGNTIYF. Written as DNA, the CDR3 is TGTGCCAGCAGCGCCCCAGGGGGCCTAACTGGAAACACCATATATTTT. The full variable domain, with the rest looked up from reference TRBV9 and TRBJ1-3, is DSGVTQTPKHLITATGQRVTLRCSPRSGDLSVYWYQQSLDQGLQFLIQYYNGEERAKGNILERFSAQQFPDLHSELNLSSLELGDSALYFCASSAPGGLTGNTIYFGEGSWLTVV.